The rows below give T cell receptor beta chains drawn from one sample of a study of blood T cells in healthy people across ages. TCRdb re-called the 5' RACE reads through MiXCR, storing one row per CDR3 protein. In the table there are 1.5 million to 2 million distinct CDR3 sequences, roughly 49% of which are singletons. The sample consisted of blood. The receptors here all came from a woman between 40 and 55 years old in good health. Each CDR3 is given with its conserved first and last residue.

j_call,v_call,cdr3_aa
TRBJ2-4,TRBV6-5,CATRDRIEEQYF
TRBJ2-3,TRBV29-1,CSVRGRNTDTQYF
TRBJ1-2,TRBV6-5,CASYDRGLYGYTF
TRBJ2-7,TRBV27,CASSRSTGELAYEQYF
TRBJ1-4,TRBV20-1,CSASKAGTKHEKLFF
TRBJ2-1,TRBV20-1,CSARDLANEQFF
TRBJ2-3,TRBV7-2,CASSPRVRGTGDTQYF
TRBJ2-6,TRBV12-3/TRBV12-4,CASSLEAGLGSGANVLTF
TRBJ2-2,TRBV7-3,CASSHQQGGNTGELFF
TRBJ1-4,TRBV6-5,CASSYSGPQGAGEKLFF
TRBJ1-1,TRBV20-1,CSARHGYIGGGNTEAFF
TRBJ2-1,TRBV15,CATSPPAGARYEQFF
-,TRBV27,CASSEQGRPRIYEQYF
TRBJ1-2,TRBV20-1,CSALTGDENGYTF
TRBJ2-1,TRBV20-1,CSASVSDEQFF
TRBJ2-5,TRBV15,CATSREPRDQETQYF
TRBJ2-5,TRBV7-2,CASNLRGGRIAETQYF
TRBJ2-1,TRBV6-5,CASSPWTGLGYNEQFF
TRBJ2-3,TRBV3-1,CASSQDPSSRTDTQYF
TRBJ2-7,TRBV7-6,CASSPQTGSSYEQYF